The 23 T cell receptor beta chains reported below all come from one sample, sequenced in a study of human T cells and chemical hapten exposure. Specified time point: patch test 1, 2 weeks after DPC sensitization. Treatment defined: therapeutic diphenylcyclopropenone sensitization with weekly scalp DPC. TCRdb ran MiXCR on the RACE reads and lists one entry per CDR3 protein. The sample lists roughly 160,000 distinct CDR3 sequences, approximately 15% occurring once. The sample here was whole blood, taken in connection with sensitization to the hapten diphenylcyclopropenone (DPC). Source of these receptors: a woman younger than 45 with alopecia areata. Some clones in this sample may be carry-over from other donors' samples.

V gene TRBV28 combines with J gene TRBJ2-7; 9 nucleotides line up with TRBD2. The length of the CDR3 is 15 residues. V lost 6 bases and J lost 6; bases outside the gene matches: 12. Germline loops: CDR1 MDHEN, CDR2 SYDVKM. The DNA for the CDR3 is TGTGCCAGCAGCCTTCAGGGGCGGGAGGGAGCCGAGCAGTACTTC. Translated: CASSLQGREGAEQYF.

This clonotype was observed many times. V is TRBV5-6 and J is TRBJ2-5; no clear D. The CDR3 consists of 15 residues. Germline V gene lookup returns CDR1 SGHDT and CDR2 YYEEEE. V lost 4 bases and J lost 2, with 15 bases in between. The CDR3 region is CASSPPIEAQETQYF. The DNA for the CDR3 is TGTGCCAGCAGCCCCCCCATTGAGGCGCAAGAGACCCAGTACTTC.

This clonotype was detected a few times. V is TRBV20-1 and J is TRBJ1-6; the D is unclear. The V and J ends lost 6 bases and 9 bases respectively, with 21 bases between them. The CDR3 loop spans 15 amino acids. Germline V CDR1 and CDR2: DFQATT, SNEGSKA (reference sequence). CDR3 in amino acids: CSAHLPGQVGSPLHF. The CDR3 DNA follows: TGCAGTGCCCACCTGCCCGGGCAGGTCGGTTCACCCCTCCACTTT.

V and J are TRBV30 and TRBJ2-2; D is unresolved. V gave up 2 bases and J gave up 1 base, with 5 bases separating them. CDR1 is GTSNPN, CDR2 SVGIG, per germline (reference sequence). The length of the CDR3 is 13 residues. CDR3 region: CAWSLLNTGELFF. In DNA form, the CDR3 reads TGTGCCTGGAGTTTGTTGAACACCGGGGAGCTGTTTTTT.

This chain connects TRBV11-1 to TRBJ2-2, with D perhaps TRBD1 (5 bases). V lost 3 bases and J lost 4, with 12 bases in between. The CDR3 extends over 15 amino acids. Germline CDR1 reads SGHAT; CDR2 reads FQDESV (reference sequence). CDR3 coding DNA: TGTGCCAGCAGCTTCCTGGGGCGCAGCACCGGGGAGCTGTTTTTT. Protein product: CASSFLGRSTGELFF.

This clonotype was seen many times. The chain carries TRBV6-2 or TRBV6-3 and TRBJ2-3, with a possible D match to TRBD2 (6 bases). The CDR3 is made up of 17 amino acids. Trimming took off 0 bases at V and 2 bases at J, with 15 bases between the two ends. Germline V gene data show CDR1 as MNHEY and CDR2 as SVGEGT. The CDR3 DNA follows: TGTGCCAGCAGTTACTCCGCGGGGAAATCACACACAGATACGCAGTATTTT. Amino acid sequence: CASSYSAGKSHTDTQYF.

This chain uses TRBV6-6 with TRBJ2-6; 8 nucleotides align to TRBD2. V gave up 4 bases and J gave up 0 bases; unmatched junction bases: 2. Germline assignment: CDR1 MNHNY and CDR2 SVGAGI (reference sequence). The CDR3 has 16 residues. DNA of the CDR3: TGTGCCAGCAGTTTAAGCGGGGGCTCTGGGGCCAACGTCCTGACTTTC. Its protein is CASSLSGGSGANVLTF.

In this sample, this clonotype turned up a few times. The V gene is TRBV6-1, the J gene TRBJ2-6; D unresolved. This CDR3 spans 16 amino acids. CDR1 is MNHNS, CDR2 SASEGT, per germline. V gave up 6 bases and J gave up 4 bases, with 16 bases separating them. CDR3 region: CASSLNPRAGANVLTF. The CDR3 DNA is TGTGCCAGCAGCCTAAATCCCCGCGCCGGGGCCAACGTCCTGACTTTC.

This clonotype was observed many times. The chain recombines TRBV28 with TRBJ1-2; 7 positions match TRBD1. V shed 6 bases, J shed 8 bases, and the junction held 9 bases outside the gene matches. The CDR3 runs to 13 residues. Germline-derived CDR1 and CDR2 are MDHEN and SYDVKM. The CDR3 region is CASRTTGALGYTF. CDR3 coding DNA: TGTGCCAGCAGGACTACAGGGGCTCTAGGCTACACCTTC.

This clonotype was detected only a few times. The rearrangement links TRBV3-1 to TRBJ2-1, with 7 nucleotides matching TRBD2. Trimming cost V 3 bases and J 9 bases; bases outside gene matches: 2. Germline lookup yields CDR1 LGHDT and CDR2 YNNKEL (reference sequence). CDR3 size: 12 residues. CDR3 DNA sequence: TGTGCCAGCAGCCAGAGCGGGGTTGAGCAGTTCTTC. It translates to CASSQSGVEQFF.

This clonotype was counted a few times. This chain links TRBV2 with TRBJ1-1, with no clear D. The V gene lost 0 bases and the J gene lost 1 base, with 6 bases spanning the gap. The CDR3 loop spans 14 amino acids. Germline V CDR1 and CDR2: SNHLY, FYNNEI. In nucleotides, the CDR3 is TGTGCCAGCAGTGAAGCGCTTAGGAACACTGAAGCTTTCTTT. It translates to CASSEALRNTEAFF.

Here the CDR3 DNA reads TGTGCCAGCAGCTTATTAGGCGGCGCAGGAGAGCAGTACTTC. Its protein is CASSLLGGAGEQYF. The chain joins TRBV7-2 to TRBJ2-7; D is uncertain. V lost 2 bases, J lost 7 bases, and 15 bases lay in between. This CDR3 region has 14 residues. The germline V gene encodes CDR1 SGHTA and CDR2 FQGNSA.

CDR3 loop: CAISETGGKKGDEQFF. CDR3 in DNA: TGTGCCATCAGCGAGACAGGGGGGAAAAAGGGTGATGAGCAGTTCTTC. This chain links TRBV10-3 with TRBJ2-1, with 9 bases identical to TRBD1. CDR3 size: 16 residues. Germline CDR1 ENHRY, CDR2 SYGVKD. After removal of 6 bases from V and 8 bases from J, the junction contained 14 bases not matched to a gene.

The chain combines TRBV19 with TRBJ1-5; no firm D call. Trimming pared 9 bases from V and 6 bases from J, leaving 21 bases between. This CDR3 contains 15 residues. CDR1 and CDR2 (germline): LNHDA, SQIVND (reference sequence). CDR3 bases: TGTGCCAGCCAGTATGCGGAAGGGTCTACTCAGCCCCAGCATTTT. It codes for CASQYAEGSTQPQHF.

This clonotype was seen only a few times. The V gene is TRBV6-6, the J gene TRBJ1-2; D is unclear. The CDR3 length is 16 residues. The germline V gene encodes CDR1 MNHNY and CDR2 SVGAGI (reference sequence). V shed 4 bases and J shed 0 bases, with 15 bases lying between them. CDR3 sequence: CASSLTGPSPNYGYTF. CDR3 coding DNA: TGTGCCAGCAGTTTGACCGGTCCTTCACCTAACTATGGCTACACCTTC.

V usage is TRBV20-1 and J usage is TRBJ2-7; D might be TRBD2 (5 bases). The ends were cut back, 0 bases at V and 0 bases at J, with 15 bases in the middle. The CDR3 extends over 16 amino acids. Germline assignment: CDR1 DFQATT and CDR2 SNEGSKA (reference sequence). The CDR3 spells CSARDFLAITSYEQYF. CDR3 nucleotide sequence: TGCAGTGCTAGAGATTTTCTAGCCATTACCTCCTACGAGCAGTACTTC.

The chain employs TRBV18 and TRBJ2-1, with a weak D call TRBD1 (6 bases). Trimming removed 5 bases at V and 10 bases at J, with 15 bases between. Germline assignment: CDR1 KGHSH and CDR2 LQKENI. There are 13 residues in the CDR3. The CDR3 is CASSYAGATEQFF. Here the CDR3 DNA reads TGTGCCAGCTCATACGCAGGGGCTACGGAGCAGTTCTTC.

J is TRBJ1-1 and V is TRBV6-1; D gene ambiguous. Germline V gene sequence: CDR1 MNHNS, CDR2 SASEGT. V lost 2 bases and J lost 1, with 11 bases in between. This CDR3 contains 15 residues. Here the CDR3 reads CASSEQWTANTEAFF. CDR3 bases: TGTGCCAGCAGTGAACAGTGGACGGCGAACACTGAAGCTTTCTTT.

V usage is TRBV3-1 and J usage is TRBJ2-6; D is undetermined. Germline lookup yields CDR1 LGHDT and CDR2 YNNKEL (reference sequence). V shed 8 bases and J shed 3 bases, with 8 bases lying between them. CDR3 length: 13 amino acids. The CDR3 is CASLGNGANVLTF. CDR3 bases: TGTGCCAGCCTGGGGAATGGGGCCAACGTCCTGACTTTC.

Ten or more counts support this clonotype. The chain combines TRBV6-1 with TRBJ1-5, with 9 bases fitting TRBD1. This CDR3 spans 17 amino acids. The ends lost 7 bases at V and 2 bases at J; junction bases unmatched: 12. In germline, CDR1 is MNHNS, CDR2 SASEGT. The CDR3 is CASTRDRVLMGNQPQHF. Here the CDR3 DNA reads TGTGCCAGCACCCGGGACAGGGTGTTAATGGGCAATCAGCCCCAGCATTTT.

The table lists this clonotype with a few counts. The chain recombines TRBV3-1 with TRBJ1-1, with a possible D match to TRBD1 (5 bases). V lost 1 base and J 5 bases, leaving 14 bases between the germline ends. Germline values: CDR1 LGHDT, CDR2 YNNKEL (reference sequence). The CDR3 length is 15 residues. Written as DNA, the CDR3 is TGTGCCAGCAGCCAAGTAGGGGTTGGGTGGACTGAAGCTTTCTTT. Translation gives CASSQVGVGWTEAFF.

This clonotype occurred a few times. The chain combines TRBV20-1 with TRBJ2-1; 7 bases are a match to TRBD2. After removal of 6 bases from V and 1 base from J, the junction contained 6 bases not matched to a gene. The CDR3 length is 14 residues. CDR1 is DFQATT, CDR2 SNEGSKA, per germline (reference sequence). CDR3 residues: CSALGGTSYNEQFF. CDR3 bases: TGCAGTGCCCTGGGGGGGACTTCCTACAATGAGCAGTTCTTC.

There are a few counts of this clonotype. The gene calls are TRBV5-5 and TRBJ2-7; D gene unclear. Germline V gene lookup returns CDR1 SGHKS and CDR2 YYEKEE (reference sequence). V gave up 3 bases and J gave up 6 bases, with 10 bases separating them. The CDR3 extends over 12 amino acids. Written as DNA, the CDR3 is TGTGCCAGCAGCTCGGCGTGGGCCGAGCAGTACTTC. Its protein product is CASSSAWAEQYF.